This TCR beta chain was captured by sequencing in a study of CD8+ T cells in alopecia areata. From PBMCs, CD4+ and CD8+ T cells were sorted. Study-wide points: Across lesional scalp, and particularly alopecia totalis/universalis, clonality surpassed that of normal scalp.

The germline V gene has CDR1 SQVTM and CDR2 ANQGSEA. Trimming cost V 3 bases and J 2 bases; bases outside gene matches: 8. This CDR3 is built from 17 residues. This clone has just a few counts. Its antigen is unknown. Following RNA extraction, reverse transcription yielded cDNA that acted as the sequencing template. TCRdb's copy holds only in-frame clones and misses some; the assay was immunoSEQ multiplex PCR. The sample includes 100,000 to 150,000 clones, less than 45% of them seen just once. The TCR was taken from a human donor with alopecia areata. Sequencing was done on a sample of CD4+ T cells sorted from blood. V gene TRBV29-1 combines with J gene TRBJ2-6; 9 nucleotides match TRBD1. CDR3 region: CSVEGNDRGTGANVLTF. CDR3 nucleotides: TGCAGCGTTGAGGGTAATGACAGGGGGACTGGGGCCAACGTCCTGACTTTC.